This entry lists 31 T cell receptor beta chains sequenced from one sample in a study of tumor-infiltrating lymphocytes in primary liver carcinoma. TCR beta cDNA came from around 500 ng total RNA, primed with a constant-region primer. Construction of TCR beta libraries relied on three successive nested multiplex PCR rounds employing slightly modified ARM-PCR. With TRBV1-TRBV30 forward primers and a C-beta reverse primer, the first two PCR rounds were run for approximately 10 cycles each. TCRdb reprocessed the multiplex PCR reads via MiXCR and lists one record per CDR3 protein. Seen here are around 19,000 distinct CDR3 sequences, 79% observed once, and the top ten hold approximately 40%. Investigators took RNA and DNA out together from roughly 21-30 mg of unsorted bulk tissue. The specimen sequenced was liver tumor tissue from sampling region 4. Subset here: tumor region T4, right-lateral pole. These receptors were collected from a woman between 25 and 40 years old with primary liver carcinoma and hepatitis B virus infection.

Points on this clonotype: Relative to the germline gene, one junction end is altered; a read error may explain this. The J gene is TRBJ2-7, the V gene TRBV4-3; D assignment may be TRBD1 or TRBD2 (5 bases each). Germline lookup yields CDR1 LGHNA and CDR2 YSLEER. The CDR3 spans 18 residues. The CDR3 sequence: CASSQAVTRGHISYEHYF. For the CDR3, the DNA is TGCGCTAGCAGCCAAGCTGTGACGAGGGGTCACATTAGCTACGAGCATTACTTC.

V usage is TRBV7-3 and J usage is TRBJ2-5; TRBD2 matches at 8 bases. The CDR3 spans 15 residues. With 7 bases clipped from V and 3 bases from J, the junction kept 10 bases outside the gene matches. Germline V CDR1 and CDR2: SGHTA, FQGTGA. CDR3 coding DNA: TGTGCCAGCATCTCAACTAGCGGAAGTAAAGAGACCCAGTACTTC. Translated: CASISTSGSKETQYF.

This clonotype was counted at least ten times. The chain is built from TRBV30 and TRBJ1-2; D is unclear. This CDR3 has 13 residues. Looked up from germline, CDR1 is GTSNPN and CDR2 is SVGIG (reference sequence). The V end lost 2 bases, the J end lost 14 bases, and 21 bases lay between the germline ends. The DNA for the CDR3 is TGTGCCTGGAGTCCAGCCCCGGGGATGCCGGGGACCTTC. It specifies CAWSPAPGMPGTF.

On this clonotype itself: A much larger clone lies one base from this, so it may be a read error. It is likely a read error, because the conserved phenylalanine at the end of the CDR3 is missing. The chain links TRBV20-1 to TRBJ1-5, with D possibly matching TRBD1 (5 bases). This CDR3 region has 13 residues. Germline CDR1 and CDR2: DFQATT and SNEGSKA (reference sequence). V was trimmed by 3 bases and J by 2 bases, leaving 8 bases between them. CDR3 sequence reads: CSARGTGNQPQHI. CDR3 DNA sequence: TGCAGTGCTAGGGGGACCGGCAATCAGCCCCAGCATATT.

The table lists this clonotype with many counts. This chain links TRBV5-1 with TRBJ2-7; possibly TRBD1 or TRBD2 for D (5 bases each). The CDR3 totals 14 residues. Per germline, CDR1 SGHRS and CDR2 YFSETQ. The germline V and J ends were trimmed by 6 bases and 0 bases, with 13 bases remaining between them. The CDR3 spells CASMRGTDSYEQYF. DNA of the CDR3: TGCGCCAGCATGAGGGGAACAGACTCCTACGAGCAGTACTTC.

In regard to this clonotype: Without the conserved terminal phenylalanine or tryptophan, this CDR3 likely stems from a read error. The DNA is left out, because the CDR3 cannot be placed on it with certainty; the CDR3 is given as TCRdb lists it. CDR3 sequence reads: CASSLGLGTQCL. This chain connects TRBV11-2 to TRBJ2-5. Germline V gives CDR1 SGHAT, CDR2 FQNNGV. The CDR3 length is 12 residues, termini included.

Regarding this clonotype: Germline is not matched at one junction end, which may reflect a read error. The gene calls are TRBV11-2 and TRBJ2-2; a weak D match, TRBD2 (5 bases). The CDR3 extends over 16 amino acids. Germline loops: CDR1 SGHAT, CDR2 FQNNGV. The chain's CDR3 is CVSSPDPQLNTGKLFF. The CDR3 nucleotides read TGTGTCAGCAGCCCCGATCCCCAATTGAACACCGGGAAGCTATTTTTT.

This rearrangement joins TRBV5-1 to TRBJ2-6, with D possibly TRBD2 on 7 matching bases. Germline V gene data show CDR1 as SGHRS and CDR2 as YFSETQ. Trimming left V 2 bases short and J 2 bases short, with 20 bases between. The CDR3 covers 19 residues. The CDR3 bases are TGCGCCAGCAGCTTCCAACCGGTACGGGGGGCTACTGGGGCCAACGTCCTGACTTTC. Translated: CASSFQPVRGATGANVLTF. Full variable domain (missing parts from reference TRBV5-1 and TRBJ2-6): KAGVTQTPRYLIKTRGQQVTLSCSPISGHRSVSWYQQTPGQGLQFLFEYFSETQRNKGNFPGRFSGRQFSNSRSEMNVSTLELGDSALYLCASSFQPVRGATGANVLTFGAGSRLTVL.

By share, this clonotype counts as medium-sized. Here the CDR3 reads CASSERGQSSTQYF. For the CDR3, the DNA is TGTGCCAGCAGTGAACGCGGACAGTCTTCTACCCAGTACTTC. The chain combines TRBV6-1 with TRBJ2-5; D is perhaps TRBD1 (6 bases). Germline V CDR1 and CDR2: MNHNS, SASEGT. The CDR3 spans 14 residues. V lost 2 bases, J lost 8 bases, and 15 bases lay in between.

This clonotype was recorded once. Germline is not matched at one junction end, which may reflect a read error. V and J are TRBV6-5 and TRBJ1-5; TRBD2 is a possible D gene (6 bases). The DNA end is a closer match to TRBJ2-3, so the J assignment may be wrong. CDR1 and CDR2 from the germline V gene are MNHEY and SVGAGI. CDR3 length equals 16 residues. The CDR3 spells CTSTSVRGNRLQPQYF. CDR3 nucleotides: TGCACCAGCACCTCGGTGCGGGGAAACCGATTACAGCCCCAGTATTTT.

The rearrangement uses TRBV11-1 and TRBJ2-1; a weak D match, TRBD1 (6 bases). CDR3 size: 15 residues. The V end lost 5 bases, the J end lost 7 bases, and 18 bases lay between the germline ends. The germline V gene encodes CDR1 SGHAT and CDR2 FQDESV (reference sequence). The CDR3, as DNA: TGTGCCAGCAGCCGGAGACAGGCCTCCCATAATGAGCAGTTCTTC. Its translation is CASSRRQASHNEQFF.

Note on this clonotype: Here the CDR3 omits its conserved ending phenylalanine or tryptophan, so a read error is the likely source. The chain carries TRBV20-1 and TRBJ2-5; 7 nucleotides match TRBD2. The V segment lost 1 base and the J segment 5 bases; nucleotides outside the gene matches: 10. There are 15 residues in the CDR3. Germline V lookup: CDR1 DFQATT, CDR2 SNEGSKA (reference sequence). CDR3 sequence (DNA): TGCAGTGCTAGAGGCGGGAGAGTGTCTTGGGAGACCCAGTACTTA. This gives the protein CSARGGRVSWETQYL.

Worth noting for this clonotype: One junction end disagrees with the germline gene, perhaps due to a read error. This chain links TRBV5-6 with TRBJ1-6; the D is unclear. CDR3 length: 14 amino acids. The germline CDR1 and CDR2 sequences are SGHDT and YYEEEE. CDR3 region: CAISLVALGSSLHF. The DNA of the CDR3 is TGTGCCATCAGCTTGGTAGCTCTGGGATCATCCCTCCACTTT.

Note on this clonotype: A read error is possible here, since a much larger clone lies one base away. This chain uses TRBV14 with TRBJ2-2; tentative D call: TRBD2 (5 bases). This CDR3 comprises 14 residues. Per germline, CDR1 SGHDN and CDR2 FVKESK. DNA for the CDR3: TGTGCCAGCATCCCAGGACGGAACATCGGGGAGCCGTTTTTT. It encodes CASIPGRNIGEPFF.

A remark on this clonotype: At one end the junction does not follow the germline gene, possibly because of a read error. This sequence joins TRBV11-2 and TRBJ1-1; a possible D gene is TRBD1 (6 bases). The length of the CDR3 is 20 residues. The germline gives CDR1 SGHAT, CDR2 FQNNGV. The CDR3 DNA follows: TGTGTCAGCAGCGCTCGGGACAAGGGGCGCAAGGGATGGAGTAACACTGAAGCTTTCTTT. Its protein is CVSSARDKGRKGWSNTEAFF.

Of note for this clonotype: One end of the junction does not line up with germline, which may come from a read error. The chain has TRBV11-1 and TRBJ1-1; D ambiguous. CDR1 and CDR2 from the germline V gene are SGHAT and FQDESV (reference sequence). The CDR3 is made up of 13 amino acids. CDR3 sequence (DNA): TGCGACGGCAGCTGCCGGCTGAACACTGAAGCTTTCTTT. Translated, it gives CDGSCRLNTEAFF.

A word on this clonotype: At one of its ends the junction is not consistent with the germline gene, which may arise from a read error. This chain connects TRBV28 to TRBJ2-1; 10 bases fit TRBD2. CDR1 and CDR2 (germline): MDHEN, SYDVKM. The CDR3 length is 15 residues. This CDR3 is CATLTPAGGLNEQLF. CDR3 bases: TGTGCCACCCTGACACCAGCGGGAGGGCTTAATGAGCAGTTATTC. Full variable domain (missing parts from reference TRBV28 and TRBJ2-1): DVKVTQSSRYLVKRTGEKVFLECVQDMDHENMFWYRQDPGLGLRLIYFSYDVKMKEKGDIPEGYSVSREKKERFSLILESASTNQTSMYLCATLTPAGGLNEQLFGPGTRLTVL.

Concerning this clonotype: A junction boundary mismatches the germline segment, possibly from a read error. V and J are TRBV24-1 and TRBJ2-1, with a possible D match to TRBD1 (6 bases). The CDR3 spans 15 residues. Germline CDR1 and CDR2: KGHDR and SFDVKD. CDR3 in DNA: TGTACCACCAGGGGAAAGGACAGCACCTATAATGAGCAGTTCTTC. Translation: CTTRGKDSTYNEQFF.

Regarding this clonotype: This CDR3 is missing its conserved last phenylalanine or tryptophan, likely due to a read error. The chain is built from TRBV11-2 and TRBJ1-3, with D tentatively TRBD1 (6 bases). This CDR3 has 15 amino acids. Germline CDR1 SGHAT, CDR2 FQNNGV. The CDR3 bases are TGTGCCATCAGCTTATACAGGGAGACCGGAAACACCATATATATT. This translates into CAISLYRETGNTIYI.

About this clonotype: One end of the junction is discordant with germline, which a read error may explain. The chain links TRBV6-6 to TRBJ2-7; TRBD1 aligns across 8 bases. CDR3 length: 15 residues. Germline CDR1 MNHNY, CDR2 SVGAGI (reference sequence). Here the CDR3 reads CVSSTSGQVPAEQYF. The CDR3 DNA reads as TGTGTCAGCAGTACCTCGGGACAGGTCCCCGCCGAGCAGTACTTC.

This clonotype appeared a few times. The junction and the germline gene differ at one end; a read error may be behind it. The genes are TRBV11-3 and TRBJ2-3; D uncertain. Germline V gives CDR1 SGHNT, CDR2 YENEEA. The CDR3 runs to 14 residues. The CDR3 sequence is CASSLDGPTDTHYF. In nucleotides, the CDR3 is TGTGCCAGCAGTTTAGATGGACCCACAGATACGCACTATTTT.

This clonotype showed up many times. At one end, the junction sequence differs from germline, possibly due to a read error. In DNA, the CDR3 is TGTGCCAGCAGCTTGAGCTCCTACGAACAGTACTTC. It codes for CASSLSSYEQYF. The V and J genes are TRBV5-6 and TRBJ2-7; D gene uncertain. CDR3 length: 12 residues. The germline CDR1 and CDR2 sequences are SGHDT and YYEEEE. The variable domain in full, completed from reference TRBV5-6 and TRBJ2-7, reads DAGVTQSPTHLIKTRGQQVTLRCSPKSGHDTVSWYQQALGQGPQFIFQYYEEEERQRGNFPDRFSGHQFPNYSSELNVNALLLGDSALYLCASSLSSYEQYFGPGTRLTVT.

About this clonotype: Mismatch with germline at one junction end may stem from a read error. V and J are TRBV28 and TRBJ2-5; TRBD2 agrees at 9 bases. Germline CDR1 is MDHEN and CDR2 is SYDVKM. The CDR3 runs 17 residues. This CDR3 is CASSLPKYSGGQETQYF. The CDR3 nucleotides are TGTGCCAGTAGTTTACCCAAATATAGCGGGGGTCAAGAGACCCAGTACTTC.

This rearrangement joins TRBV30 to TRBJ2-5; tentative D call: TRBD2 (5 bases). Trimming left V 6 bases short and J 7 bases short, with 24 bases between. The germline V gene has CDR1 GTSNPN and CDR2 SVGIG (reference sequence). The CDR3 consists of 15 residues. As DNA, the CDR3 is TGTGCCTGTAAGGACTTGGGCGCGGCCCTGGGGACCCAGTACTTC. Protein: CACKDLGAALGTQYF.

In its sample, this clonotype was seen many times. This chain joins TRBV11-2 and TRBJ2-1, with 8 bases lining up with TRBD2. Germline values: CDR1 SGHAT, CDR2 FQNNGV. The CDR3 covers 16 residues. The trim removed 3 bases at V and 9 bases at J, leaving 13 bases unmatched. The CDR3 DNA is TGTGCCAGCAGCTTGGATATCGGACTAGCCATGGGTGAGCAGTTCTTC. Translating it yields CASSLDIGLAMGEQFF.

A single count supports this clonotype. No conserved phenylalanine or tryptophan ends this CDR3, so it is likely a read error. J is TRBJ1-5 and V is TRBV6-5; D perhaps matches TRBD1 (6 bases). Per the germline V gene, CDR1 is MNHEY and CDR2 is SVGAGI. V was clipped by 10 bases and J by 13 bases, with 23 bases between them. The CDR3 covers 13 residues. The CDR3 spells CAISDGAGGPQHL. DNA for the CDR3: TGTGCCATCTCGGACGGCGCCGGGGGGCCACAGCATTTG.

The table lists this clonotype with many counts. The junction departs from the called germline gene at one end, perhaps through a read error. V usage is TRBV5-4 and J usage is TRBJ1-6; D gene ambiguous. This CDR3 has 14 amino acids. Germline CDR1 is SGHNT and CDR2 is YYREEE (reference sequence). The CDR3 is CASSSGPYNSPLHF. The CDR3 bases are TGTGCCAGCAGCTCCGGGCCGTATAATTCACCCCTCCACTTC. Looking up the rest from reference TRBV5-4 and TRBJ1-6 gives the full variable domain: ETGVTQSPTHLIKTRGQQVTLRCSSQSGHNTVSWYQQALGQGPQFIFQYYREEENGRGNFPPRFSGLQFPNYSSELNVNALELDDSALYLCASSSGPYNSPLHFGNGTRLTVT.

Details on this clonotype: A junction end diverges from the germline sequence, so it may reflect a read error. This chain connects TRBV4-3 to TRBJ2-1, with a possible D match to TRBD2 (6 bases). The CDR3 is 16 amino acids. Per the germline V gene, CDR1 is LGHNA and CDR2 is YSLEER. The CDR3 sequence is CTSSQDAGSSYNERFF. The CDR3 DNA follows: TGCACCAGCAGCCAAGATGCGGGAAGCTCATACAATGAGCGGTTCTTC.

With respect to this clonotype: At one boundary the junction diverges from the germline segment, which might be a read error. The chain uses TRBV11-2 and TRBJ2-3; 7 nucleotides align to TRBD1. Germline loops: CDR1 SGHAT, CDR2 FQNNGV. CDR3 size: 16 residues. In DNA form, the CDR3 reads TGTACCAGCAGCCGTAGGCGACAGGGAAGGGGAGATACGCAGTATTTT. Translating gives CTSSRRRQGRGDTQYF.

With regard to this clonotype: One end of the junction fails to match germline, which may point to a read error. The chain couples TRBV28 to TRBJ2-7, with D possibly TRBD2 on 6 matching bases. Germline CDR1 MDHEN, CDR2 SYDVKM. The CDR3 covers 14 residues. CDR3 sequence reads: CVSKRPGLSYEEYF. Written as DNA, the CDR3 is TGTGTCAGCAAACGACCGGGACTCTCCTACGAGGAGTACTTC.

Note on this clonotype: One end of the junction fails to match germline, which may point to a read error. This chain links TRBV2 with TRBJ2-7; D might be TRBD1 (6 bases). The CDR3 is made up of 13 amino acids. CDR1 is SNHLY and CDR2 is FYNNEI in the germline V gene. CDR3: CANSPTQGWEQYF. The CDR3, as DNA: TGTGCCAACAGTCCAACCCAGGGGTGGGAGCAATACTTC.